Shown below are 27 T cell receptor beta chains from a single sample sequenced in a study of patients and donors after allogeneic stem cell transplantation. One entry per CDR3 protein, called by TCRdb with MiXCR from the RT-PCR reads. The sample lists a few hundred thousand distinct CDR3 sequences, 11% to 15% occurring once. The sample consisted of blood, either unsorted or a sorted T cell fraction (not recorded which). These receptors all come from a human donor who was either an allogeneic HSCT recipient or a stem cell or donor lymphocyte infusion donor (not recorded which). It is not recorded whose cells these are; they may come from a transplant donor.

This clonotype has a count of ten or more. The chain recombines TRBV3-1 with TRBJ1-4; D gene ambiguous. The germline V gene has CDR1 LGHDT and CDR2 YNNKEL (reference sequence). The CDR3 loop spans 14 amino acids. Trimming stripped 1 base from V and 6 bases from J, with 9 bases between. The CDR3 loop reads CASSQVDPYEKLFF. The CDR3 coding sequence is TGTGCCAGCAGCCAAGTAGATCCTTATGAAAAACTGTTTTTT. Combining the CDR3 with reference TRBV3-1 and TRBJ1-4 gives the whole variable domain DTAVSQTPKYLVTQMGNDKSIKCEQNLGHDTMYWYKQDSKKFLKIMFSYNNKELIINETVPNRFSPKSPDKAHLNLHINSLELGDSAVYFCASSQVDPYEKLFFGSGTQLSVL.

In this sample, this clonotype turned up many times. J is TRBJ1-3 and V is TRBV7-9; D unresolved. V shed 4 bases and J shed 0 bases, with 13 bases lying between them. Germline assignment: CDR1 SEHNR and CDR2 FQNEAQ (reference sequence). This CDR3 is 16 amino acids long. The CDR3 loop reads CASSYQLDLSGNTIYF. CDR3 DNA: TGTGCCAGCAGCTACCAACTGGACCTCTCTGGAAACACCATATATTTT.

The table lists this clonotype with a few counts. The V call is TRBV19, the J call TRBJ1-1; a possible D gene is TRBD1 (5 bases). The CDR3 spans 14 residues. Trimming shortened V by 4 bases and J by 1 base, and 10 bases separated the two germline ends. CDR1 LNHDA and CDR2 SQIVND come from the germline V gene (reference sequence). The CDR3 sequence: CASSKTARNTEAFF. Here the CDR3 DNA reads TGTGCCAGTAGTAAGACAGCCAGGAACACTGAAGCTTTCTTT.

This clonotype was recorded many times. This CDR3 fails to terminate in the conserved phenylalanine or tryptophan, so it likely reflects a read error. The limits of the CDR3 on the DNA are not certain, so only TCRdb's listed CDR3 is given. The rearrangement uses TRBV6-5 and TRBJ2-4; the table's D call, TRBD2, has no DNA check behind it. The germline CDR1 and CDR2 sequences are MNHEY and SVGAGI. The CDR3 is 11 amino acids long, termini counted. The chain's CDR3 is CASSYGDWEGL.

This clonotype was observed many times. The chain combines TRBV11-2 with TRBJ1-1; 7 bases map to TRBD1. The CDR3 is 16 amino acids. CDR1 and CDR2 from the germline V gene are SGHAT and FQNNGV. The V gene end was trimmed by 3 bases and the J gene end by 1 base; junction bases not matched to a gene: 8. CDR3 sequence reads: CASSFRRQGGNTEAFF. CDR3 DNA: TGTGCCAGCAGCTTTAGGAGACAGGGAGGGAACACTGAAGCTTTCTTT.

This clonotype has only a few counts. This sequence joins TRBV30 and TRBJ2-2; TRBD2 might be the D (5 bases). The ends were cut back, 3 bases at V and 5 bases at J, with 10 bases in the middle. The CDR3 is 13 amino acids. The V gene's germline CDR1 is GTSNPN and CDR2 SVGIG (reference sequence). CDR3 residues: CAWSPGVTGELFF. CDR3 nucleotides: TGTGCCTGGAGCCCCGGGGTGACCGGGGAGCTGTTTTTT.

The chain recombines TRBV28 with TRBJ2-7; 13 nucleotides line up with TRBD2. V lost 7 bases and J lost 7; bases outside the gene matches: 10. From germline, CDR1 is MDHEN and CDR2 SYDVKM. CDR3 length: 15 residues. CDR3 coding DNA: TGTGCCAGCACCCCCGGGACTAGCGGGGTTCTAGAGCAGTACTTC. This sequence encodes CASTPGTSGVLEQYF.

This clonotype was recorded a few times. CDR3 DNA sequence: TGCGCCAGCAGCTTGGTTACAGAGGAGTATAGATTCTATGGCTACACCTTC. As protein: CASSLVTEEYRFYGYTF. The chain is built from TRBV5-1 and TRBJ1-2, with D hard to call. The ends were cut back, 0 bases at V and 4 bases at J, with 19 bases in the middle. Looked up from germline, CDR1 is SGHRS and CDR2 is YFSETQ. The CDR3 has 17 amino acids.

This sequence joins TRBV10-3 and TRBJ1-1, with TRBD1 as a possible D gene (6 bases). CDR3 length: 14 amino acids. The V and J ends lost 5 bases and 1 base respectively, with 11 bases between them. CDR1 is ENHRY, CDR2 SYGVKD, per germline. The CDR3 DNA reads TGTGCCATCAGTAAATCGACAGGGAACACTGAAGCTTTCTTT. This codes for CAISKSTGNTEAFF.

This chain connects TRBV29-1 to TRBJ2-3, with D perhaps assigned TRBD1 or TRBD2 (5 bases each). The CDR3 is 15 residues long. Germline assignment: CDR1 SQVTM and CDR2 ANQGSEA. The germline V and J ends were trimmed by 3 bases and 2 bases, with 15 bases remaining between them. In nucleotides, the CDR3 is TGCAGCGTTGAGGGGGAAACAGCCACCACAGATACGCAGTATTTT. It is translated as CSVEGETATTDTQYF.

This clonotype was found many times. This CDR3 is CASSVGENQPQHF. The CDR3 DNA is TGTGCCAGCAGTGTGGGGGAAAATCAGCCCCAGCATTTT. The chain combines TRBV2 with TRBJ1-5, with D possibly TRBD1 on 5 matching bases. Per the germline V gene, CDR1 is SNHLY and CDR2 is FYNNEI. The CDR3 contains 13 residues. With 4 bases removed from V and 4 bases from J, the gap between germline ends came to 8 bases.

The CDR3 is CASVRGGSYNEQFF. Here the CDR3 DNA reads TGTGCCAGCGTGCGGGGGGGCTCCTACAATGAGCAGTTCTTC. The gene calls are TRBV6-1 and TRBJ2-1; TRBD2 aligns across 9 bases. CDR3 length: 14 residues. The trim removed 8 bases at V and 0 bases at J, leaving 2 bases unmatched. Germline-derived CDR1 and CDR2 are MNHNS and SASEGT.

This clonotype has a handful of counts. The CDR3 reads CASSFGPGGWRGTEAFF. The CDR3 DNA follows: TGTGCCAGCAGTTTCGGGCCAGGAGGGTGGAGAGGGACTGAAGCTTTCTTT. This chain joins TRBV27 and TRBJ1-1; the D is unclear. The CDR3 length is 17 residues. Trimming stripped 3 bases from V and 5 bases from J, with 22 bases between. Germline CDR1 and CDR2: MNHEY and SMNVEV (reference sequence).

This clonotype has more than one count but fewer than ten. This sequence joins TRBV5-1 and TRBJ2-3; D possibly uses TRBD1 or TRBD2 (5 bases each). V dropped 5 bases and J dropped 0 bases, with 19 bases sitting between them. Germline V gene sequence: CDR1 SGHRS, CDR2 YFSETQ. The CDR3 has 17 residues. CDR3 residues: CASRGLASLPSTDTQYF. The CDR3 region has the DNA TGCGCCAGCAGGGGGCTTGCTAGCCTACCTAGCACAGATACGCAGTATTTT.

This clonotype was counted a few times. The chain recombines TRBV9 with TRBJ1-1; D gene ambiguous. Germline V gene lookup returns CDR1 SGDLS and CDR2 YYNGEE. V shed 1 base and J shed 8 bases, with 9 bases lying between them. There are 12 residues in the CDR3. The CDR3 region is CASSVMGNEAFF. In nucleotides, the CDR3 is TGTGCCAGCAGCGTAATGGGGAACGAAGCTTTCTTT.

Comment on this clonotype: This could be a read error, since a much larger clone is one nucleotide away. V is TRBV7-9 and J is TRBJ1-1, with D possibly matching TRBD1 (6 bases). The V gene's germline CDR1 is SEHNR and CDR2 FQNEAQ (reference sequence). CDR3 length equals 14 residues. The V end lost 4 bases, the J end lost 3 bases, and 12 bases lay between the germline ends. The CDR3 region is CASSSHSGDTEAFF. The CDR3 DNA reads TGTGCCAGCAGCTCCCATTCAGGGGACACTGAAGCTTTCTTT.

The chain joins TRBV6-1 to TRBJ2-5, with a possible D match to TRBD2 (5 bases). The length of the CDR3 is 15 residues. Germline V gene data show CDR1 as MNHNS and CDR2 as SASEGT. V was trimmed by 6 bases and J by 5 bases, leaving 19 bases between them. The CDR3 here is CASRPDIARGETQYF. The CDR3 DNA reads TGTGCCAGCAGACCCGACATAGCACGAGGGGAGACCCAGTACTTC.

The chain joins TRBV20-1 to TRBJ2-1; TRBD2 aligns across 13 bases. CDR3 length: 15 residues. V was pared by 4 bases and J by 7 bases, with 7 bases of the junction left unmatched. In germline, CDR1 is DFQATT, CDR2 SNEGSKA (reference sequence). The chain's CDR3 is CSATGTSGIRNEQFF. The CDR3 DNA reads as TGCAGTGCTACCGGGACTAGCGGGATTAGGAATGAGCAGTTCTTC.

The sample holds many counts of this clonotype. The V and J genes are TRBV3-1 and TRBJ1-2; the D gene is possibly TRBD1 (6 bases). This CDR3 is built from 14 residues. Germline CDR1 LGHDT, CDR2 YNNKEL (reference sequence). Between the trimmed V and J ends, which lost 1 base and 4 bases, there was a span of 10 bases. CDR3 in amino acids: CASSQGGGPYGYTF. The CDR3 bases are TGTGCCAGCAGCCAAGGGGGGGGCCCCTATGGCTACACCTTC.

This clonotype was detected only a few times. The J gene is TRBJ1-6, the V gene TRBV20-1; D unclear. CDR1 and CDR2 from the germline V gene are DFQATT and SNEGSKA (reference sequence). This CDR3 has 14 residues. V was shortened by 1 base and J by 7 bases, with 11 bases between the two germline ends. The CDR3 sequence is CSARVGRSNSPLHF. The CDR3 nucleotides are TGCAGTGCTAGAGTTGGACGGTCAAATTCACCCCTCCACTTT.

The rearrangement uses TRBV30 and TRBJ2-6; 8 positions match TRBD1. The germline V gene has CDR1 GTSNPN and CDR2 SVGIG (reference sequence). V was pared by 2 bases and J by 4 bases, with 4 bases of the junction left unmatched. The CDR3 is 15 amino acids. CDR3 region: CAWSQGAKGANVLTF. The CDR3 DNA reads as TGTGCCTGGAGTCAGGGGGCAAAGGGGGCCAACGTCCTGACTTTC. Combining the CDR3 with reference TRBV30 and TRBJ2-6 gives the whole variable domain SQTIHQWPATLVQPVGSPLSLECTVEGTSNPNLYWYRQAAGRGLQLLFYSVGIGQISSEVPQNLSASRPQDRQFILSSKKLLLSDSGFYLCAWSQGAKGANVLTFGAGSRLTVL.

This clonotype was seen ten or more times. CDR3 sequence (DNA): TGTGCCAGCAGCCAATACGGACAGTTAGCTTTCTTT. Translation gives CASSQYGQLAFF. The chain carries TRBV3-1 and TRBJ1-1; D might be TRBD1 (6 bases). Trimming shortened V by 2 bases and J by 10 bases, and 11 bases separated the two germline ends. The CDR3 loop spans 12 amino acids. Germline V gene data show CDR1 as LGHDT and CDR2 as YNNKEL (reference sequence).

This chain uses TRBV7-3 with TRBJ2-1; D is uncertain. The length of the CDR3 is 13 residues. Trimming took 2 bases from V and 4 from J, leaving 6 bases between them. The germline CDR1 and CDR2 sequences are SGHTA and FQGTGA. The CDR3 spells CASSLSFYNEQFF. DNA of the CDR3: TGTGCCAGCAGCTTATCTTTTTACAATGAGCAGTTCTTC.

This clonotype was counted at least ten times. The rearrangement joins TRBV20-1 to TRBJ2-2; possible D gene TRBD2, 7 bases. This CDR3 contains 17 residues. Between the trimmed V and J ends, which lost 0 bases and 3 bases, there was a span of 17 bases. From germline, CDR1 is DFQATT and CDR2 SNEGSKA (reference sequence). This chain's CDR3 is CSARETSGGLHTGELFF. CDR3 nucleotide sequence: TGCAGTGCTAGAGAAACCTCGGGGGGCCTACACACCGGGGAGCTGTTTTTT.

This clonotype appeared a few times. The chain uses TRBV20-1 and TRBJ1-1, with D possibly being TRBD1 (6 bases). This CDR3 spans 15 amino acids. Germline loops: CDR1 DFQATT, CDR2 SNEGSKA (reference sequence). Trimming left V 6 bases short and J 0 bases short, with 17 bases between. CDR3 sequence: CSASRSRGLNTEAFF. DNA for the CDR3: TGCAGTGCGTCTAGGTCCCGGGGGCTGAACACTGAAGCTTTCTTT.

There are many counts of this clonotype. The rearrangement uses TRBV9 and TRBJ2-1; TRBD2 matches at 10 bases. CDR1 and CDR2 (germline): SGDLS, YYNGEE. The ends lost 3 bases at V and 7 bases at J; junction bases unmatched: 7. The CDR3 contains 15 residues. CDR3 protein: CASSARTSGNNEQFF. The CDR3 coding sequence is TGTGCCAGCAGCGCCCGGACTAGCGGAAATAATGAGCAGTTCTTC.

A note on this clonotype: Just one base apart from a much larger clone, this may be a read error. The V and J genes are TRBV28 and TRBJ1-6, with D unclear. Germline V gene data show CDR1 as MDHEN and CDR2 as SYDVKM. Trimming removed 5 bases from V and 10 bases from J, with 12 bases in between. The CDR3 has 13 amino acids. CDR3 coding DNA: TGTGCCAGCAGTATTGACGGGCGGTCACCCCTCCACTTT. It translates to CASSIDGRSPLHF.